This TCR beta chain was recorded in a study of blood T cell repertoires in COVID-19. The CDR3 has 11 amino acids. Germline values: CDR1 MNHEY, CDR2 SVGAGI. The germline V and J ends were trimmed by 6 bases and 6 bases, with 9 bases remaining between them. The method was immunoSEQ multiplex PCR; TCRdb's version includes in-frame clones alone and lacks a portion of them. Of 35,000 to 55,000 clones listed, over 70% are singletons. The clonotype originates from a human donor in a cohort sampled during active COVID-19. Sequenced: peripheral blood. The genes are TRBV6-5 and TRBJ2-7; D uncertain. CDR3 bases: TGTGCCAGCAGATCGGTCGTCGAGCAGTACTTC. Encoded protein: CASRSVVEQYF.